These 7 T cell receptor beta chains originate from one sample sequenced in a study of cytotoxic CD8 clonotypes in ibrutinib-treated CLL. Method: immunoSEQ multiplex PCR; TCRdb's copy keeps in-frame clones and lacks some. The sample has 150,000 or so clones, 81% seen once. Sequenced material: PBMCs, taken after 12 months of ibrutinib treatment. These receptors were taken from a human donor with chronic lymphocytic leukemia.

The CDR3 bases are TGTGCCAGCAGCTTCACCCGGGACAGGGTTTTTACTGAAGCTTTCTTT. Its protein is CASSFTRDRVFTEAFF. The chain recombines TRBV7-8 with TRBJ1-1; 9 bases fit TRBD1. Germline trimming cut 3 bases from V and 5 bases from J; bases unmatched to any gene: 10. Germline assignment: CDR1 SGHVS and CDR2 FQNEAQ. This CDR3 region has 16 residues.

This chain connects TRBV6-4 to TRBJ2-3; 8 bases line up with TRBD1. This CDR3 is 14 amino acids long. The V gene end was trimmed by 0 bases and the J gene end by 4 bases; junction bases not matched to a gene: 0. Looked up from germline, CDR1 is MRHNA and CDR2 is SNTAGT. CDR3 protein: CASSDSTGADTQYF. In nucleotides, the CDR3 is TGTGCCAGCAGTGACTCGACAGGGGCAGATACGCAGTATTTT.

The chain employs TRBV5-6 and TRBJ1-2; no firm D call. This CDR3 contains 13 residues. Germline assignment: CDR1 SGHDT and CDR2 YYEEEE. Trimming shortened V by 0 bases and J by 8 bases, and 11 bases separated the two germline ends. CDR3 residues: CASSLVLIQGYTF. The CDR3 region has the DNA TGTGCCAGCAGCTTGGTCCTAATCCAGGGCTACACCTTC.

The chain links TRBV19 to TRBJ1-5; tentatively, D is TRBD1 (6 bases). Germline V gene data show CDR1 as LNHDA and CDR2 as SQIVND (reference sequence). This CDR3 contains 13 residues. Deletions cut 9 bases from V and 13 bases from J, with 22 bases between. CDR3 nucleotide sequence: TGTGCCAGCGCACAGAACAGGGCCGCGGGTCAGCATTTT. Protein sequence: CASAQNRAAGQHF.

The rearrangement uses TRBV5-1 and TRBJ2-3; D is unresolved. Trimming stripped 2 bases from V and 2 bases from J, with 9 bases between. The length of the CDR3 is 14 residues. CDR1 is SGHRS, CDR2 YFSETQ, per germline. The DNA of the CDR3 is TGCGCCAGCAGCTTCGTAGCACTCACAGATACGCAGTATTTT. It encodes CASSFVALTDTQYF.

V gene TRBV7-2 combines with J gene TRBJ1-2, with TRBD1 identical over 11 bases. The V gene end was trimmed by 5 bases and the J gene end by 7 bases; junction bases not matched to a gene: 12. Germline V gene lookup returns CDR1 SGHTA and CDR2 FQGNSA. CDR3 length: 16 residues. CDR3: CASSPSAGQGAGGYTF. In DNA, the CDR3 is TGTGCCAGCAGCCCCTCTGCCGGACAGGGGGCGGGTGGCTACACCTTC.

V gene TRBV15 combines with J gene TRBJ2-7; no firm D call. The CDR3 has 12 amino acids. Germline-derived CDR1 and CDR2 are LNHNV and YYDKDF (reference sequence). Trimming pared 1 base from V and 12 bases from J, leaving 13 bases between. Written as DNA, the CDR3 is TGTGCCACCAGCAGAGGAGGCTTTGGTTTGTACTTC. Amino acids: CATSRGGFGLYF.